Reported below is one T cell receptor beta chain. This sample was taken from a study of CD8+ T cells in alopecia areata. CDR3 size: 14 residues. V gave up 0 bases and J gave up 2 bases, with 9 bases separating them. The germline CDR1 and CDR2 sequences are SGDLS and YYNGEE. Reverse transcribed after extraction, RNA yielded cDNA as the sequencing template. Clones were sequenced by immunoSEQ multiplex PCR, and TCRdb holds only the in-frame ones, with some missing. The sample lists 100,000 to 150,000 clones; approximately 49% were seen once. This material consisted of CD8+ T cells sorted from blood, taken at week 0. This rearrangement joins TRBV9 to TRBJ2-7; D unclear. The receptor was isolated from a human donor with alopecia areata. CDR3 protein: CASSVEPSPYEQYF. The CDR3 nucleotides read TGTGCCAGCAGCGTAGAACCGTCCCCCTACGAGCAGTACTTC.